Detailed here is one TCR beta chain. Its antigen is as yet unknown. The CDR3 end is not reached by the read, which stops 3 residues before it; the germline J gene fills it in. The protocol was immunoSEQ multiplex PCR, while the TCRdb copy is restricted to in-frame clones and leaves out a portion. The record lists roughly 50,000 clones, of which the ten most abundant hold roughly 0.9%. This sample stems from a study of Tregs in tolerant kidney transplant recipients. Germline CDR1 reads PRHDT; CDR2 reads FYEKMQ (reference sequence). This CDR3 region has 15 residues. With V trimmed by 3 bases and J by 3 bases, 4 bases remained unmatched. Notes on the study in general: In tolerant patients, donor-specific Tregs outgrew total Tregs, suggesting antigen-driven expansion.

Sequenced here: CD4+ T cells from blood, sampled before the transplant. This rearrangement joins TRBV13 to TRBJ1-2, with 10 positions matching TRBD1. The TCR was taken from a human donor who received a combined kidney and bone marrow transplant. Here the CDR3 reads CASSFDRGRDYGYTF. CDR3 bases read: TGTGCCAGCAGCTTTGACAGGGGGCGCGACTATGGC.